Each of the 12 T cell receptor beta chains below was sequenced from the same sample in a study of T cells in Graves' hyperthyroidism and ophthalmopathy. Amplification targeted TCR beta CDR3 regions from RNA transcripts. Researchers ran a first-round RT-PCR on the TCR CDR3 using the HTBI primer set. TCRdb independently ran MiXCR on the multiplex PCR reads; one entry per CDR3 protein. This sample yields under 600,000 distinct CDR3 sequences, of which about 16% are seen a single time; 3% to 4% belongs to the top ten. Material for sequencing was blood. The receptor source for this set is a woman in her forties with Graves' ophthalmopathy.

This clonotype came up a few times. CDR3 sequence (DNA): TGTGCCGCAACCCCCCGGGGGTTTCTGAACACTGAAGCTTTCTTT. Translated: CAATPRGFLNTEAFF. V and J are TRBV6-1 and TRBJ1-1; perhaps TRBD1 as D (5 bases). Germline V gene data show CDR1 as MNHNS and CDR2 as SASEGT. V lost 11 bases and J 0 bases, leaving 19 bases between the germline ends. This CDR3 is 15 amino acids long.

This chain connects TRBV29-1 to TRBJ2-7; D not resolved. Germline V gives CDR1 SQVTM, CDR2 ANQGSEA. The CDR3 covers 12 residues. V was pared by 7 bases and J by 3 bases, with 13 bases between. The CDR3 coding sequence is TGCAGCGCTCTCGAGCAAAACTACGAGCAGTACTTC. It encodes CSALEQNYEQYF.

There are many counts of this clonotype. The chain couples TRBV2 to TRBJ2-1; 10 nucleotides align to TRBD2. Germline V gene sequence: CDR1 SNHLY, CDR2 FYNNEI. After removal of 7 bases from V and 7 bases from J, the junction contained 13 bases not matched to a gene. The CDR3 has 16 residues. DNA for the CDR3: TGTGCCAGCACGCCTAGCGGGAGTGGAGGTGGGAATGAGCAGTTCTTC. This codes for CASTPSGSGGGNEQFF. Full variable domain (remainder filled in from reference TRBV2 and TRBJ2-1): EPEVTQTPSHQVTQMGQEVILRCVPISNHLYFYWYRQILGQKVEFLVSFYNNEISEKSEIFDDQFSVERPDGSNFTLKIRSTKLEDSAMYFCASTPSGSGGGNEQFFGPGTRLTVL.

This clonotype was detected ten times or more. The chain combines TRBV5-1 with TRBJ2-1; 12 nucleotides line up with TRBD2. CDR1 and CDR2 from the germline V gene are SGHRS and YFSETQ. The CDR3 covers 18 residues. J was trimmed by 8 bases and V by 0 bases; bases with no gene match: 12. This CDR3 is CASSLVRLAGGPGDEQFF. The CDR3 DNA reads as TGCGCCAGCAGCTTGGTTCGGCTAGCGGGAGGGCCTGGAGATGAGCAGTTCTTC. Full variable domain (outside the CDR3, taken from reference TRBV5-1 and TRBJ2-1): KAGVTQTPRYLIKTRGQQVTLSCSPISGHRSVSWYQQTPGQGLQFLFEYFSETQRNKGNFPGRFSGRQFSNSRSEMNVSTLELGDSALYLCASSLVRLAGGPGDEQFFGPGTRLTVL.

On this clonotype itself: This may stem from a read error, because a much larger clone lies one nucleotide away. The final CDR3 position lacks the conserved phenylalanine or tryptophan, pointing to a likely read error. This chain joins TRBV20-1 and TRBJ2-7; no definite D call. Looked up from germline, CDR1 is DFQATT and CDR2 is SNEGSKA (reference sequence). The CDR3 has 13 residues. V was clipped by 6 bases and J by 2 bases, with 14 bases between them. The CDR3 sequence: CSAQRVQPYEQYI. CDR3 nucleotides: TGCAGTGCCCAGAGAGTTCAGCCCTACGAGCAGTACATC.

This clonotype was seen at least ten times. The chain is built from TRBV7-9 and TRBJ2-1; no clear D. Trimming cost V 1 base and J 8 bases, with 6 bases left between them. The CDR3 is made up of 12 amino acids. Germline V gene data show CDR1 as SEHNR and CDR2 as FQNEAQ (reference sequence). Here the CDR3 reads CASSLGSDEQFF. The CDR3 coding sequence is TGTGCCAGCAGCTTAGGATCGGATGAGCAGTTCTTC.

This clonotype was seen repeatedly, ten times or more. This sequence joins TRBV28 and TRBJ2-2, with D possibly being TRBD1 (6 bases). The CDR3 consists of 13 residues. Germline-derived CDR1 and CDR2 are MDHEN and SYDVKM. With 6 bases removed from V and 5 bases from J, the gap between germline ends came to 10 bases. Here the CDR3 reads CASSVGGTGELFF. The CDR3 DNA sequence: TGTGCCAGCAGCGTAGGGGGTACCGGGGAGCTGTTTTTT.

This clonotype was counted a few times. The CDR3 sequence: CASSEETGESYEQYF. In DNA, the CDR3 is TGTGCCAGCAGTGAAGAGACAGGGGAATCCTACGAGCAGTACTTC. The V gene is TRBV6-1, the J gene TRBJ2-7; 8 bases line up with TRBD1. The length of the CDR3 is 15 residues. J was trimmed by 1 base and V by 1 base; bases with no gene match: 3. The germline V gene has CDR1 MNHNS and CDR2 SASEGT.

This clonotype occurred many times. V gene TRBV28 combines with J gene TRBJ2-7; D may correspond to TRBD1 or TRBD2 (5 bases each). Trimming stripped 5 bases from V and 2 bases from J, with 16 bases between. The CDR3 runs 15 residues. Germline V gives CDR1 MDHEN, CDR2 SYDVKM. CDR3 residues: CASSQGTWGTYEQYF. The CDR3 DNA reads TGTGCCAGCAGTCAGGGTACCTGGGGGACCTACGAGCAGTACTTC.

CDR3 nucleotide sequence: TGTGCCAGCAGCGCGGACACGGGGGGTTCACCCCTCCACTTT. Amino acids: CASSADTGGSPLHF. The J gene is TRBJ1-6, the V gene TRBV7-9; TRBD1 might be the D (5 bases). V gave up 5 bases and J gave up 9 bases, with 14 bases separating them. The germline V gene encodes CDR1 SEHNR and CDR2 FQNEAQ (reference sequence). This CDR3 contains 14 residues.

This clonotype was seen at least ten times. The chain employs TRBV5-1 and TRBJ2-1; 9 bases match TRBD2. The V and J ends lost 1 base and 2 bases, in that order; junction bases with no gene match: 7. Per the germline V gene, CDR1 is SGHRS and CDR2 is YFSETQ. This CDR3 spans 17 amino acids. Here the CDR3 DNA reads TGCGCCAGCAGCTTGAAACTAGCGGGCACAACCTACAATGAGCAGTTCTTC. Translating gives CASSLKLAGTTYNEQFF.

There are a few counts of this clonotype. The rearrangement links TRBV24-1 to TRBJ2-5, with TRBD2 matching over 8 bases. Germline trimming cut 7 bases from V and 1 base from J; bases unmatched to any gene: 10. The CDR3 covers 16 residues. Germline V gene lookup returns CDR1 KGHDR and CDR2 SFDVKD. The CDR3 sequence: CATSSSSGYPQETQYF. Written as DNA, the CDR3 is TGTGCCACCAGCTCATCTAGCGGGTATCCCCAAGAGACCCAGTACTTC.